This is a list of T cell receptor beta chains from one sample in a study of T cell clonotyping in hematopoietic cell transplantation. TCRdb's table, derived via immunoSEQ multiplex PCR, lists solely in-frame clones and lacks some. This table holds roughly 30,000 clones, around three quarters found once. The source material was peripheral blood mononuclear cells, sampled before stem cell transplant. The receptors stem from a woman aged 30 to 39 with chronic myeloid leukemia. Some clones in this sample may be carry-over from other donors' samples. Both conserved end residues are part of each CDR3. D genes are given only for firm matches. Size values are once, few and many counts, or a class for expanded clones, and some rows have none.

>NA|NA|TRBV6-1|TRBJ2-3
CASSEHIDTQYF
TGTGCCAGCAGTGAACACATAGATACGCAGTATTTT
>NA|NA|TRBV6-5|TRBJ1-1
CASSYVGARGTEAFF
TGTGCCAGCAGTTACGTAGGGGCGCGGGGCACTGAAGCTTTCTTT
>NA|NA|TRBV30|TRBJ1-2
CAWSVHRTNPGTPLADGYTF
TGTGCCTGGAGCGTACATCGTACCAACCCCGGGACACCCTTGGCGGATGGCTACACCTTC
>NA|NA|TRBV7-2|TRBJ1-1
CASSLTHTEAFF
TGTGCCAGCAGCTTAACCCACACTGAAGCTTTCTTT
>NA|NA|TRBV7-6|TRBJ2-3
CASSLRGASSASTDTQYF
TGTGCCAGCAGCTTAAGAGGGGCTTCGAGCGCTAGCACAGATACGCAGTATTTT
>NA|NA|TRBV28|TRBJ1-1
CASSTQQGNTEAFF
TGTGCCAGCAGTACCCAACAGGGAAACACTGAAGCTTTCTTT
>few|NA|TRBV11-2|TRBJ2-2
CASSLDRTGELFF
TGTGCCAGCAGCTTAGATCGCACCGGGGAGCTGTTTTTT
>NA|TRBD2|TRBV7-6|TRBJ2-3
CASSLEEGTGGDF
TGTGCCAGCAGCTTAGAAGAGGGGACTGGGGGGGACTTT
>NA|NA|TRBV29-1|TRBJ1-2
CSGGNWGSATYGYTF
TGCAGCGGGGGAAACTGGGGGTCTGCAACCTATGGCTACACCTTC
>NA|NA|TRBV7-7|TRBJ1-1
CASSLGHDTEAFF
TGTGCCAGCAGCTTAGGGCACGACACTGAAGCTTTCTTT
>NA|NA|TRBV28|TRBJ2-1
CATTLGAPWEQFF
TGTGCCACCACTTTGGGTGCCCCTTGGGAGCAGTTCTTC
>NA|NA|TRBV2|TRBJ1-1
CASSEQGYTEAFF
TGTGCCAGCAGTGAACAAGGGTACACTGAAGCTTTCTTT
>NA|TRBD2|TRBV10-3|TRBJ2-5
CAISAGTRGQETQYF
TGTGCCATCAGTGCCGGGACTAGGGGGCAAGAGACCCAGTACTTC
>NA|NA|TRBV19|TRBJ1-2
CASITRGQNYGYTF
TGTGCCAGTATCACCCGGGGGCAGAACTATGGCTACACCTTC
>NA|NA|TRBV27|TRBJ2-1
CASSLYNEQFF
TGTGCCAGCAGTTTATACAATGAGCAGTTCTTC
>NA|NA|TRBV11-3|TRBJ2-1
CASSSDGIGQFF
TGTGCCAGCAGCTCCGATGGGATAGGGCAGTTCTTC